The rows below give T cell receptor beta chains drawn from one sample of a study of blood T cell repertoires in COVID-19. The protocol was immunoSEQ multiplex PCR, while the TCRdb copy is restricted to in-frame clones and leaves out a portion. The sample lists approximately 240,000 clones, about 89% seen once, with 1.5% to 2% in the top ten. The sequencing input was PBMCs or T cells enriched from blood (not recorded which). These receptor sequences come from a woman aged 18-29 years who had recovered from COVID-19. Each CDR3 is given with its conserved first and last residue. A D gene is named only where the DNA matches it firmly. Clone size is not always given. Where it is, it says once, few, many or a class for expanded clones.

D	V	length	size	J	CDR3	DNA
-	TRBV28	15	-	TRBJ1-4	CASSSPGRGHEKLFF	TGTGCCAGCAGTTCCCCCGGGCGAGGGCACGAAAAACTGTTTTTT
TRBD1	TRBV5-1	14	-	TRBJ2-5	CASSLDRGEETQYF	TGCGCCAGCAGCTTGGACAGGGGCGAAGAGACCCAGTACTTC
TRBD2	TRBV4-1	16	once	TRBJ2-3	CASKFGTSGSTDTQYF	TGCGCCAGCAAGTTCGGGACTAGCGGTAGCACAGATACGCAGTATTTT
-	TRBV7-2	14	-	TRBJ2-1	CASSLFRGYNEQFF	TGTGCCAGCAGCTTGTTCCGGGGGTACAATGAGCAGTTCTTC
-	TRBV11-1	14	-	TRBJ1-2	CASSLEETNYGYTF	TGTGCCAGCAGCTTAGAAGAGACTAACTATGGCTACACCTTC
TRBD2	TRBV27	19	once	TRBJ2-1	CASRSYVGGGADSYNEQFF	TGTGCCAGCAGGTCTTATGTCGGGGGAGGGGCCGACTCCTACAATGAGCAGTTCTTC
-	TRBV15	14	-	TRBJ1-5	CATSREVTNQPQHF	TGTGCCACCAGCCGGGAGGTGACAAATCAGCCCCAGCATTTT
-	TRBV6-5	11	-	TRBJ2-7	CASRQYYEQYF	TGTGCCAGCCGACAGTACTACGAGCAGTACTTC
-	TRBV7-6	14	-	TRBJ2-5	CASSHGGNEETQYF	TGTGCCAGCAGCCATGGGGGGAACGAAGAGACCCAGTACTTC
TRBD2	TRBV10-3	15	-	TRBJ2-7	CATGKASGRYYEQYF	TGTGCCACAGGAAAGGCTAGCGGGAGGTACTACGAGCAGTACTTC
-	TRBV9	15	-	TRBJ1-5	CASSVSPGEDQPQHF	TGTGCCAGCAGCGTATCCCCCGGGGAGGATCAGCCCCAGCATTTT
TRBD1	TRBV5-5	17	-	TRBJ1-2	CASSLVWDRLSNYGYTF	TGTGCCAGCAGCTTGGTTTGGGACAGGCTATCTAACTATGGCTACACCTTC
-	TRBV28	10	-	TRBJ1-1	CASSHTEAFF	TGTGCCAGCAGCCATACTGAAGCTTTCTTT
-	TRBV6-5	15	-	TRBJ1-2	CASRRARTANYGYTF	TGTGCCAGCAGACGAGCACGGACAGCCAACTATGGCTACACCTTC
-	TRBV10-3	13	-	TRBJ2-5	CAISESEDETQYF	TGTGCCATCAGTGAGTCAGAGGATGAGACCCAGTACTTC
TRBD2	TRBV11-3	12	-	TRBJ2-7	CASRLGGGEQYF	TGTGCCAGCAGGTTAGGCGGGGGCGAGCAGTACTTC
-	TRBV19	17	once	TRBJ2-2	CATRPRGTITGAGELFF	TGTGCCACAAGGCCCCGGGGAACAATAACGGGTGCCGGGGAGCTGTTTTTT
-	TRBV7-2	13	-	TRBJ2-4	CASNPLGLNIQYF	TGTGCCAGCAACCCCTTGGGCCTAAACATTCAGTACTTC